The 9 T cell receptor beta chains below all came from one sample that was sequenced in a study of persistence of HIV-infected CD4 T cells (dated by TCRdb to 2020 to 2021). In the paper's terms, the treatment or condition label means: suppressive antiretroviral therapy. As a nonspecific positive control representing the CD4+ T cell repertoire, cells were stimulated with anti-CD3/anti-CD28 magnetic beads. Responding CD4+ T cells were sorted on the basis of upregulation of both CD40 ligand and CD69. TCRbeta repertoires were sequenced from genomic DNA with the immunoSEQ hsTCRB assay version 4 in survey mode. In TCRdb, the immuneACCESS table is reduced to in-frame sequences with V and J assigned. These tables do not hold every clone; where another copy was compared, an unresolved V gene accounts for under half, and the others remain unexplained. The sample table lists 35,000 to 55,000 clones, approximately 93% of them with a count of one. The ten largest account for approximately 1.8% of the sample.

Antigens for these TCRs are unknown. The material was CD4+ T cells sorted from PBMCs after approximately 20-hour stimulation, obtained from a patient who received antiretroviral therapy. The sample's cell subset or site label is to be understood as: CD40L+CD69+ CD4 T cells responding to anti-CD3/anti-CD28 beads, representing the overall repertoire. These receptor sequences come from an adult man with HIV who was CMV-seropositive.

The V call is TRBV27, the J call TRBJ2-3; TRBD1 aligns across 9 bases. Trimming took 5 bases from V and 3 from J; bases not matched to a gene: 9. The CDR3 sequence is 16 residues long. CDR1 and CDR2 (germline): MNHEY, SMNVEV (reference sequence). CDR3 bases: TGTGCCAGCAGTCGACAGGGGGAGTTCGGAACAGATACGCAGTATTTT. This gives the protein CASSRQGEFGTDTQYF.

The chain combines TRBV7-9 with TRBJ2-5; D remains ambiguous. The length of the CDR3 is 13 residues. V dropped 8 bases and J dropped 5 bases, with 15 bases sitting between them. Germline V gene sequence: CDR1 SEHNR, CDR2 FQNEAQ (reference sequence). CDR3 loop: CASFYEVGETQYF. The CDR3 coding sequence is TGTGCCAGCTTTTACGAGGTCGGCGAGACCCAGTACTTC.

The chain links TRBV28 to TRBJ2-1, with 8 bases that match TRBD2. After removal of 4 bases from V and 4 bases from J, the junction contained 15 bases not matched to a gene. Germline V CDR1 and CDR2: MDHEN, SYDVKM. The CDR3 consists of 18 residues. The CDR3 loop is CASSSSSFAGGPYNEQFF. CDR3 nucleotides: TGTGCCAGCAGTTCAAGTTCCTTCGCGGGGGGCCCGTACAATGAGCAGTTCTTC.

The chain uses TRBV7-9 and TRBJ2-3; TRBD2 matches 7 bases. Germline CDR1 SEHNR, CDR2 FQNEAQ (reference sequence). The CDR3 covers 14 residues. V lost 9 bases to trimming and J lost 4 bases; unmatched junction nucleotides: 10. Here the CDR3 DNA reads TGTGCCAGTAGAGTAGCGGGTGTGTCAGATACGCAGTATTTT. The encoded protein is CASRVAGVSDTQYF. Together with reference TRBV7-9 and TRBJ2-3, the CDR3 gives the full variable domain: DTGVSQNPRHKITKRGQNVTFRCDPISEHNRLYWYRQTLGQGPEFLTYFQNEAQLEKSRLLSDRFSAERPKGSFSTLEIQRTEQGDSAMYLCASRVAGVSDTQYFGPGTRLTVL.

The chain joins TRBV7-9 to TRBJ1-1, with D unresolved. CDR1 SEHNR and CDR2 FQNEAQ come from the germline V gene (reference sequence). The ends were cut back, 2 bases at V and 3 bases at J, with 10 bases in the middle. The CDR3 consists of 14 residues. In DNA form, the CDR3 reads TGTGCCAGCAGCTTAAGTGGTGTGGACACTGAAGCTTTCTTT. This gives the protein CASSLSGVDTEAFF.

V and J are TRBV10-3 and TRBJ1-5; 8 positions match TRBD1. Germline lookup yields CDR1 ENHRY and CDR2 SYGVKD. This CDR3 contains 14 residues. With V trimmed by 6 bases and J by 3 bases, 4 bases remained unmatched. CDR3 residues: CAISETGDNQPQHF. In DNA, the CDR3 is TGTGCCATCAGCGAGACAGGGGACAATCAGCCCCAGCATTTT.

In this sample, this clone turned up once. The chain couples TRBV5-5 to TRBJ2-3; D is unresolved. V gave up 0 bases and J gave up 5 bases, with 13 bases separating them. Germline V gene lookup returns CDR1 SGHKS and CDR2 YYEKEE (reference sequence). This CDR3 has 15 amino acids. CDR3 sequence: CASSLALALQDTQYF. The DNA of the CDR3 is TGTGCCAGCAGCTTGGCCTTGGCACTTCAAGATACGCAGTATTTT.

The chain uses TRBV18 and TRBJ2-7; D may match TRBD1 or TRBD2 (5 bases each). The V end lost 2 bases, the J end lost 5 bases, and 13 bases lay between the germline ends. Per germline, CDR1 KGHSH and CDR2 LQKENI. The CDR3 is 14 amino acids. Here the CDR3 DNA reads TGTGCCAGCTCACCAAAGTCGGGGCGAGACGAGCAGTACTTC. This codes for CASSPKSGRDEQYF.

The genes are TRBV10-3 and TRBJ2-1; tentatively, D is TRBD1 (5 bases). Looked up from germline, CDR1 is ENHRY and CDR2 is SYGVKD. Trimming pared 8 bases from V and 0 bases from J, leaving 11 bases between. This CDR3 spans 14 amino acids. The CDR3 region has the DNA TGTGCCATCGGTGCGACAGACTCCTACAATGAGCAGTTCTTC. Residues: CAIGATDSYNEQFF.